These T cell receptor beta chains were read from a single sample in a study of T cells in Graves' hyperthyroidism and ophthalmopathy. TCRdb reanalysed the multiplex PCR reads using MiXCR and keeps one entry per CDR3 protein. The sample consists of 660,000 or so distinct CDR3 sequences, roughly 20% of them appearing once. The sequenced sample consisted of blood. All receptors come from a man younger than 45 with Graves' ophthalmopathy. Both conserved end residues are trimmed from each CDR3. Each record gives: V gene, CDR3 protein.

TRBV28,ASSSEVYNEQF
TRBV29-1,SVEVYSGSTDTQY
TRBV19,ASSTSERGDTQY
TRBV11-2,ASSLHETQY
TRBV4-1,ASSQEGDRSGANVLT
TRBV3-1,ASGPGTSGSGAYEQY
TRBV9,ASSPRSSVSPEAF
TRBV20-1,SAGGRQGNNSPLH
TRBV11-2,ASSAGGGVGTEAF
TRBV7-9,ASSASGKPYSEQF
TRBV27,ASSLRRGSNQPQH
TRBV29-1,SVEVPGRDGTEAF
TRBV27,ASSPRGLATSYNEQF
TRBV7-2,ASSLFAPGLAGHYEQY
TRBV6-6,ASSYSARQGFHQPQH
TRBV7-2,ASSHRDRGQHEQF
TRBV7-2,ASSFLPGLDNEQF
TRBV20-1,SARDNSGNSPLH
TRBV27,ASSLKGWGPNTEAF
TRBV20-1,SARPTGGWTEAF
TRBV19,ASSMGAGLAYEQY
TRBV12-3/TRBV12-4,ASSLSGDRGDYTGELF
TRBV7-2,ASSPSQGRTTDTQY
TRBV6-1,ASSPKPGQGGFSGGYT
TRBV7-9,ASSSRDVEQETQY
TRBV28,ASSLGLAGGYYEQY
TRBV18,ASSPAGTGGYYGYT
TRBV24-1,ATSDSGTGRYGTEAF
TRBV5-1,ASSLSTSGYEQF